This T cell receptor (beta chain) was observed in a study of T cell repertoires in cytomegalovirus infection (dated by TCRdb to the late 2010s). The study in broad terms: Donor HLA type was relevant to the analysis, as public TCR beta signatures indicated carriage of CMV infection together with the matching HLA type.

Reads for this sample came from an Illumina HiSeq 1500. TCRdb passed the public sequencing reads through fastp at Q25 and MiXCR, retaining productive beta sequences. Rows are unified per CDR3 protein, each entry keeping the most common DNA and genes. This sample holds fewer than 250,000 distinct CDR3 sequences; 10% to 15% were observed only once. 1.6% of the sample lies in the top ten. Paper-wide results and their limitations: Cumulative frequency of public TCR beta family members discriminated carriers of CMV infection plus the relevant HLA type in this cohort and an independent approximately 350-donor cohort. The ex vivo response was dominated by HLA-C-restricted CMV-specific TCR beta clonotypes, and the single most frequent clonotype in two of eight donors was supplied by these HLA-C-restricted clonotypes.

V loses 5 bases, J loses 6 bases, and the germline ends lie 15 bases apart. CDR1 MDHEN and CDR2 SYDVKM are derived from the germline V gene. The CDR3 spans 14 residues, from the cysteine through the phenylalanine. Solely the CDR3 DNA is kept, with 42 bases framed from the first base. This clonotype occurred many times. Its binding antigen is unknown. Base quality data are lacking; no much larger clone is found one base away. The material sequenced was PBMCs. This TCR derives from a human donor in good health (CMV status not recorded). Some clones in this sample may be carry-over from other donors' samples. In this chain, TRBV28 is recombined with TRBJ2-3, with no D gene named confidently. The bases are TGTGCCAGCAGTCCCCCCCTCCCGTTCGATACGCAGTATTTT. Translated, it reads CASSPPLPFDTQYF.